This TCR beta chain stems from a study of T cells expressing NK-cell markers. Study-wide results and limits: Dominant NKG2C+ clonotypes accounted for about 1.0-8% of CD8+ T cells in six or seven donors. There were a handful of donors in whom these clonotypes also led the CD3+CD56-NKG2C+ fraction.

Of note for this clonotype: As yet, its antigen is unknown.

The authors generated TCR beta cDNA through 5'RACE template switching with UMIs. From the 5' RACE reads, TCRdb lists one entry per CDR3 protein and no DNA. The repertoire table contains 300,000 or so distinct CDR3 sequences. Germline values: CDR1 SGDLS, CDR2 YYNGEE. CDR3 size: 12 residues. Sequencing was carried out using blood T cells: a sorted CD56 or NKG2C T cell subset, CD4+ or CD8+ T cells, or bulk PBMC T cells (not recorded which). The chain combines TRBV9 with TRBJ1-2; there is no DNA to check the TCRdb D call of TRBD1. This TCR derives from a woman between 18 and 70 years old in good health. The CDR3 is CASSATDYGYTF. The variable domain in full, completed from reference TRBV9 and TRBJ1-2, reads DSGVTQTPKHLITATGQRVTLRCSPRSGDLSVYWYQQSLDQGLQFLIQYYNGEERAKGNILERFSAQQFPDLHSELNLSSLELGDSALYFCASSATDYGYTFGSGTRLTVV.